Listed below are T cell receptor beta chains from one sample, sequenced in a study of CD8 T cells in Susac syndrome. TCRdb redid the calling of the immunoSEQ multiplex PCR reads with MiXCR, one entry per CDR3 protein. The sample consists of about 190,000 distinct CDR3 sequences, 95% of them appearing once. The sample comprised CD4+ T cells from PBMCs. The receptors were sampled from a human donor in good health. Each CDR3 is given with its conserved first and last residue. D genes are given only for firm matches. Only part of the rows carry a size: once, few, many, or a class if the clone is expanded.

clone_size	v_call	d_call	j_call	cdr3_aa	cdr3_nt
NA	TRBV29-1	NA	TRBJ1-2	CSAGEQGNGYTF	TGCAGCGCAGGAGAGCAGGGTAATGGCTACACCTTC
once	TRBV11-2	NA	TRBJ2-1	CASSVGGVENEQFF	TGTGCCAGCAGCGTGGGGGGAGTGGAGAATGAGCAGTTCTTC
NA	TRBV29-1	TRBD2	TRBJ2-7	CSVAPVGLAGSYEQYF	TGCAGCGTTGCTCCTGTGGGACTAGCGGGTTCCTACGAGCAGTACTTC
NA	TRBV10-3	NA	TRBJ1-1	CATHGDLNTEAFF	TGTGCCACCCATGGCGACCTGAACACTGAAGCTTTCTTT
once	TRBV28	NA	TRBJ1-5	CASSQRRQDWGQPQHF	TGTGCCAGCAGTCAAAGACGACAGGACTGGGGGCAGCCCCAGCATTTT
NA	TRBV9	NA	TRBJ1-6	CASSPSSTLGDSPLHF	TGTGCCAGCAGCCCTTCTTCGACCTTGGGGGATTCACCCCTCCACTTT
NA	TRBV3-1	NA	TRBJ1-2	CASSQGQAYGYTF	TGTGCCAGCAGCCAAGGACAAGCCTATGGCTACACCTTC
once	TRBV7-2	NA	TRBJ1-6	CASSLARGLGSPLHF	TGTGCCAGCAGCTTAGCGCGCGGGTTGGGATCACCCCTCCACTTT
NA	TRBV9	TRBD1	TRBJ2-1	CASSAPGTGRNEQFF	TGTGCCAGCAGCGCGCCCGGGACAGGGCGGAATGAGCAGTTCTTC
NA	TRBV20-1	NA	TRBJ2-6	CSAANSGANVLTF	TGCAGTGCTGCGAATTCTGGGGCCAACGTCCTGACTTTC
NA	TRBV3-1	TRBD1	TRBJ2-7	CASSLGQNSYEQYF	TGTGCCAGCAGCCTGGGACAGAACTCCTACGAGCAGTACTTC
NA	TRBV7-9	TRBD1	TRBJ1-1	CASTKIGTAPEAFF	TGTGCCAGCACCAAGATCGGGACAGCCCCTGAAGCTTTCTTT
NA	TRBV7-2	TRBD1	TRBJ1-6	CASSPRGTSPLHF	TGTGCCAGCAGCCCCAGGGGGACTTCACCCCTCCACTTT
NA	TRBV4-1	NA	TRBJ2-5	CASSQESSEETQYF	TGCGCCAGCAGCCAAGAAAGTTCCGAAGAGACCCAGTACTTC
NA	TRBV5-6	NA	TRBJ2-7	CASSLGERQYF	TGTGCCAGCAGCCTTGGGGAGAGGCAGTACTTC
NA	TRBV4-3	TRBD1	TRBJ2-5	CASSMGQGQETQYF	TGCGCCAGCAGCATGGGACAGGGGCAAGAGACCCAGTACTTC
NA	TRBV10-3	NA	TRBJ1-5	CAISESGRAQPQHF	TGTGCCATCAGTGAGTCAGGGAGGGCTCAGCCCCAGCATTTT
NA	TRBV12-3/TRBV12-4	NA	TRBJ2-5	CASSGPQGTQYF	TGTGCCAGCAGTGGACCACAAGGGACCCAGTACTTC
once	TRBV29-1	NA	TRBJ1-1	CSVEPGPQNTEAFF	TGCAGCGTAGAACCGGGACCCCAGAACACTGAAGCTTTCTTT
NA	TRBV3-1	NA	TRBJ1-2	CASSQGGAYGYTF	TGTGCCAGCAGCCAAGGTGGGGCCTATGGCTACACCTTC
NA	TRBV20-1	NA	TRBJ2-1	CSARDEGNEQFF	TGCAGTGCTAGAGATGAAGGGAATGAGCAGTTCTTC
NA	TRBV29-1	NA	TRBJ2-5	CSVLLWTGETQYF	TGCAGCGTTCTTCTTTGGACCGGAGAGACCCAGTACTTC
NA	TRBV25-1	NA	TRBJ1-2	CASSARGGSYGYTF	TGTGCCAGCAGTGCCCGAGGGGGGTCGTATGGCTACACCTTC
NA	TRBV19	NA	TRBJ1-2	CASTQNFGGYTF	TGTGCCAGTACCCAGAATTTCGGTGGCTACACCTTC
NA	TRBV5-6	TRBD1	TRBJ2-1	CASSPGGQSYNEQFF	TGTGCCAGCAGCCCAGGGGGTCAATCCTACAATGAGCAGTTCTTC
NA	TRBV20-1	NA	TRBJ2-1	CSPLFRGTYNEQFF	TGCAGTCCCCTTTTCAGAGGGACCTACAATGAGCAGTTCTTC
NA	TRBV29-1	NA	TRBJ2-7	CSVELPSGDDSKQYF	TGCAGCGTTGAGCTACCCAGCGGCGACGACTCCAAGCAGTACTTC
NA	TRBV20-1	NA	TRBJ1-2	CSARDSRVDYGYTF	TGCAGTGCTAGAGATAGCAGGGTGGACTATGGCTACACCTTC
NA	TRBV29-1	NA	TRBJ1-2	CSVTFKTNYGYTF	TGCAGCGTCACATTTAAAACTAACTATGGCTACACCTTC
NA	TRBV30	TRBD2	TRBJ2-1	CAWSGTSGRRRFF	TGTGCCTGGAGTGGGACTAGCGGGAGGAGACGGTTCTTC
NA	TRBV7-9	TRBD1	TRBJ2-7	CASSFSGQGPIEQYF	TGTGCCAGCAGCTTCTCGGGACAGGGACCGATCGAGCAGTACTTC